Listed here are 9 T cell receptor beta chains from one sample, sequenced in a study of CD8 T cells in ankylosing spondylitis. In TCRdb, the 5' RACE reads were re-called with MiXCR into one record per CDR3 protein. The sample includes fewer than 400,000 distinct CDR3 sequences, under 15% of them seen just once. Sequenced input: blood, either unsorted or a sorted T cell fraction (not recorded which). These receptors all come from a male donor with ankylosing spondylitis or in good health (not recorded which).

This chain uses TRBV4-1 with TRBJ2-5; D uncertain. Germline CDR1 and CDR2: MGHRA and YSYEKL. The V end was cut by 2 bases, the J end by 2 bases, with 9 bases between. There are 14 residues in the CDR3. This CDR3 is CASSQSNKQETQYF. The CDR3 nucleotides read TGCGCCAGCAGCCAATCTAATAAGCAAGAGACCCAGTACTTC.

This clonotype was recorded many times. The genes are TRBV6-1 and TRBJ1-2; unclear D gene. CDR1 MNHNS and CDR2 SASEGT come from the germline V gene. CDR3 length: 11 amino acids. The V end lost 1 base, the J end lost 8 bases, and 5 bases lay between the germline ends. CDR3 in DNA: TGTGCCAGCAGTGAAGGCCGGGGCTACACCTTC. This translates into CASSEGRGYTF.

This clonotype was counted between two and nine times. Written as DNA, the CDR3 is TGCAGTGCTGTGACGGTGAACTATGGCTACACCTTC. Encoded protein: CSAVTVNYGYTF. V gene TRBV20-1 combines with J gene TRBJ1-2; no clear D gene. CDR1 and CDR2 (germline): DFQATT, SNEGSKA (reference sequence). V lost 5 bases to trimming and J lost 2 bases, with 9 bases between them. The CDR3 is made up of 12 amino acids.

V and J are TRBV3-1 and TRBJ2-1; 8 bases are a match to TRBD1. This CDR3 contains 16 residues. Germline V gene lookup returns CDR1 LGHDT and CDR2 YNNKEL (reference sequence). The V segment lost 0 bases and the J segment 0 bases; nucleotides outside the gene matches: 1. CDR3 sequence reads: CASSQDGQGSYNEQFF. The CDR3 DNA is TGTGCCAGCAGCCAAGATGGACAGGGCTCCTACAATGAGCAGTTCTTC.

This chain connects TRBV30 to TRBJ1-4; D may be TRBD1 (5 bases). CDR1 is GTSNPN, CDR2 SVGIG, per germline (reference sequence). This CDR3 contains 15 residues. Trimming pared 2 bases from V and 7 bases from J, leaving 17 bases between. The CDR3 reads CAWSTAGGRVEKLFF. CDR3 nucleotide sequence: TGTGCCTGGAGTACTGCCGGGGGACGGGTTGAAAAACTGTTTTTT. Drawing the rest from reference TRBV30 and TRBJ1-4, the complete variable domain is SQTIHQWPATLVQPVGSPLSLECTVEGTSNPNLYWYRQAAGRGLQLLFYSVGIGQISSEVPQNLSASRPQDRQFILSSKKLLLSDSGFYLCAWSTAGGRVEKLFFGSGTQLSVL.

V is TRBV9 and J is TRBJ1-2, with D uncertain. The CDR3 length is 13 residues. CDR1 and CDR2 from the germline V gene are SGDLS and YYNGEE. V was cut by 2 bases and J by 2 bases, with 7 bases left in between. CDR3 sequence (DNA): TGTGCCAGCAGCGTCGGACGGAACTATGGCTACACCTTC. Translation: CASSVGRNYGYTF.

This clonotype came up many times. The chain carries TRBV24-1 and TRBJ1-2; D is possibly TRBD1 (5 bases). The CDR3 has 13 amino acids. V lost 3 bases and J lost 4, with 8 bases in between. CDR1 is KGHDR, CDR2 SFDVKD, per germline. The CDR3 coding sequence is TGTGCCACCAGTGATCCCGACAGCTATGGCTACACCTTC. Protein sequence: CATSDPDSYGYTF.

This chain connects TRBV20-1 to TRBJ2-2; D is perhaps TRBD1 (6 bases). The germline V gene has CDR1 DFQATT and CDR2 SNEGSKA (reference sequence). The CDR3 has 12 amino acids. The CDR3 DNA sequence: TGCACTTCCAGGGGCCCCACCGGGGAGCTGTTTTTT. Its translation is CTSRGPTGELFF.

This chain connects TRBV7-2 to TRBJ2-1, with 7 bases identical to TRBD2. There are 16 residues in the CDR3. The germline V gene has CDR1 SGHTA and CDR2 FQGNSA. Trimming cost V 0 bases and J 3 bases; bases outside gene matches: 5. CDR3 residues: CASSLAVGGVYNEQFF. The DNA of the CDR3 is TGTGCCAGCAGCTTAGCGGTTGGGGGGGTCTACAATGAGCAGTTCTTC.